This TCR beta chain was sequenced during a study of T-cell reconstitution after alpha-beta-depleted transplantation in children. The germline V gene has CDR1 SEHNR and CDR2 FQNEAQ (reference sequence). Trimming pared 4 bases from V and 3 bases from J, leaving 30 bases between. CDR3 size: 20 residues. Preparing the TCRbeta library involved the use of unique molecular identifiers. TCRdb re-called the PCR reads with MiXCR, one entry per CDR3 protein. The data show 250,000 to 300,000 distinct CDR3 sequences, more than 8% seen once. This clonotype was counted ten times or more. The sequence was collected from a human donor who donated a stem cell graft to a child with SCID. The source material was PBMCs from the stem cell graft donor, sampled from the stem cell graft. The chain links TRBV7-9 to TRBJ1-1, with a tentative D call TRBD1 (6 bases). CDR3: CASSSRDFPRGSLGDTEAFF. The CDR3 DNA is TGTGCCAGCAGCTCCCGAGACTTTCCCAGGGGAAGCTTGGGGGACACTGAAGCTTTCTTT.